This T cell receptor beta chain appears in the sequencing data of a study of shared clonotypes between healthy human individuals. V was shortened by 2 bases and J by 2 bases, with 9 bases between the two germline ends. This CDR3 has 14 amino acids. Germline CDR1 MNHEY, CDR2 SVGAGI. The split of CD4+ cells yielded CD45RA+ naive and CD45RA-negative memory subsets. Measured with immunoSEQ multiplex PCR; TCRdb has only the in-frame clones, and not every one. The sample holds approximately 2.5 million clones, more than 85% seen once. The material sequenced was naive CD4+ T cells from PBMCs. Subset of the sample: CD45RA+ positively selected. The J gene is TRBJ1-1, the V gene TRBV6-5; D is unresolved. This TCR came from a man between 18 and 35 years old in good health. Some clones in this sample may be carry-over from other donors' samples. The CDR3, as DNA: TGTGCCAGCAGTTACAAGGTCGGTAACACTGAAGCTTTCTTT. It specifies CASSYKVGNTEAFF.